This record covers a single T cell receptor (beta chain). These data are taken from a study of OX40 agonist ivuxolimab in advanced cancers. The CDR3 has 16 amino acids. J gave up 3 bases and V 3 bases, and 8 bases lay outside the gene matches. Germline CDR1 is SGHNT and CDR2 is YYREEE (reference sequence). Sequencing used immunoSEQ multiplex PCR; TCRdb keeps in-frame clones, though not all of them. The table records approximately 90,000 clones, 70% to 85% of them present only once. The receptor's source is an adult with an advanced solid tumor such as melanoma, head and neck, liver or kidney cancer. The sequences come from CD4+ or CD8+ T cells sorted from blood, collected in a trial of the OX40 agonist ivuxolimab. The chain is built from TRBV5-4 and TRBJ2-1; 8 bases line up with TRBD2. CDR3 protein: CASSSFTSGYYNEQFF. The CDR3 DNA is TGTGCCAGCAGCTCCTTTACTAGCGGATACTACAATGAGCAGTTCTTC. The full variable domain, rest sourced from reference TRBV5-4 and TRBJ2-1, is ETGVTQSPTHLIKTRGQQVTLRCSSQSGHNTVSWYQQALGQGPQFIFQYYREEENGRGNFPPRFSGLQFPNYSSELNVNALELDDSALYLCASSSFTSGYYNEQFFGPGTRLTVL.